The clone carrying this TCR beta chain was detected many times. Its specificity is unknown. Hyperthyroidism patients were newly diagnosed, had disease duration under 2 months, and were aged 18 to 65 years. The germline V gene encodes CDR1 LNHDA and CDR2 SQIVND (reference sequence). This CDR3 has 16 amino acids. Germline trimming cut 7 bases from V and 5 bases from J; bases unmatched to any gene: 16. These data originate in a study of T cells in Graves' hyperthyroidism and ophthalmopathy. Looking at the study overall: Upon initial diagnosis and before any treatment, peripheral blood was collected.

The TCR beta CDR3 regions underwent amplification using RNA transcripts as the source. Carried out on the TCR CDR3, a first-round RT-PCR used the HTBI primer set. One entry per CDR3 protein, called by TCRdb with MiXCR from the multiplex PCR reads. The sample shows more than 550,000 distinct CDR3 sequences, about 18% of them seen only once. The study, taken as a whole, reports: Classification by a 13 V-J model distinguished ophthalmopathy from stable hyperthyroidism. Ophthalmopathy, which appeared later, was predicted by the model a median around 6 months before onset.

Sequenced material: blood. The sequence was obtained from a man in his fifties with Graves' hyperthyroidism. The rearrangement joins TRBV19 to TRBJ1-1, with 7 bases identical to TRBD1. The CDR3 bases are TGTGCCAGTATACCAATCGACAGGGCCGGACAAACTGAAGCTTTCTTT. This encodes CASIPIDRAGQTEAFF.